This T cell receptor (beta chain) was obtained from a study of blood T cell repertoires in COVID-19. Whole-study context: Some COVID-19 samples were acute and others convalescent; all came from the United States, Italy and Spain. T cells, B-cell-depleted T cells, or PBMCs supplied cDNA or gDNA.

Original processing methods: Cell counts per sample came from amplifying reference gene primers. Clones were sequenced by immunoSEQ multiplex PCR, and TCRdb holds only the in-frame ones, with some missing. V, J and clone size are taken as reported in that table, and D and trimming were inferred from the DNA itself. The sample yields about 98,000 clones, 70% to 90% seen once. CDR1 is LGHDT, CDR2 YNNKEL, per germline (reference sequence). V shed 1 base and J shed 5 bases, with 12 bases lying between them. The CDR3 is made up of 15 amino acids. The chain combines TRBV3-1 (or the pseudogene TRBV3-2) with TRBJ1-5; D is unresolved. This receptor was identified in a man aged 70 or older with acute or convalescent COVID-19. Material: peripheral blood. CDR3 protein: CASSQGAPGDQPQHF. The CDR3 DNA sequence: TGTGCCAGCAGCCAAGGGGCCCCCGGGGATCAGCCCCAGCATTTT.